The 29 T cell receptor beta chains below were found in one sample sequenced in a study of blood T cell repertoires in COVID-19. The table came from immunoSEQ multiplex PCR; TCRdb's copy has only in-frame clones and leaves some out. Among some 100,000 clones listed, over 70% were seen once. What was sequenced was peripheral blood. The receptor set was obtained from a man at least 80 years old with active or convalescent COVID-19.

This clone was counted once. The rearrangement joins TRBV28 to TRBJ2-1; D possibly corresponds to TRBD2 (6 bases). The CDR3 extends over 16 amino acids. CDR1 MDHEN and CDR2 SYDVKM come from the germline V gene. V dropped 6 bases and J dropped 6 bases, with 21 bases sitting between them. Written as DNA, the CDR3 is TGTGCCAGCAGGGCGACTAGACCTCCTAACCTCAATGAGCAGTTCTTC. Amino acid sequence: CASRATRPPNLNEQFF.

The chain uses TRBV7-2 and TRBJ2-3; D unclear. The CDR3 has 16 residues. Germline V lookup: CDR1 SGHTA, CDR2 FQGNSA. Trimming removed 5 bases from V and 2 bases from J, with 17 bases in between. This CDR3 reads CASSPSWVQATDTQYF. CDR3 bases: TGTGCCAGCAGCCCGAGTTGGGTGCAGGCCACAGATACGCAGTATTTT.

V usage is TRBV19 and J usage is TRBJ1-5; 8 bases match TRBD1. CDR1 is LNHDA and CDR2 is SQIVND in the germline V gene (reference sequence). The trim removed 7 bases at V and 2 bases at J, leaving 19 bases unmatched. The CDR3 has 19 amino acids. This CDR3 is CASTSPTRRGRIGNQPQHF. In nucleotides, the CDR3 is TGTGCCAGTACCTCACCTACCCGCAGGGGGCGCATTGGCAATCAGCCCCAGCATTTT.

The rearrangement uses TRBV7-2 and TRBJ2-3; TRBD2 matches 11 bases. With 5 bases clipped from V and 5 bases from J, the junction kept 9 bases outside the gene matches. This CDR3 spans 16 amino acids. Germline values: CDR1 SGHTA, CDR2 FQGNSA. In DNA form, the CDR3 reads TGTGCCAGCAGCCCCCGGGTAGCGGGGGGGAGAGATACGCAGTATTTT. Encoded protein: CASSPRVAGGRDTQYF.

This clone appeared a few times. The J gene is TRBJ2-5, the V gene TRBV5-4; D gene ambiguous. Germline V gene sequence: CDR1 SGHNT, CDR2 YYREEE (reference sequence). This CDR3 comprises 13 residues. V lost 4 bases to trimming and J lost 4 bases, with 11 bases between them. This CDR3 reads CASSASVGETQYF. The CDR3 DNA reads TGTGCCAGCAGCGCGAGTGTTGGAGAGACCCAGTACTTC.

This chain connects TRBV5-1 to TRBJ2-2, with D perhaps matching TRBD1 (5 bases). CDR3 length: 15 residues. Germline V lookup: CDR1 SGHRS, CDR2 YFSETQ. V lost 0 bases, J lost 3 bases, and 9 bases lay in between. CDR3 sequence reads: CASSLVGPDTGELFF. In DNA form, the CDR3 reads TGCGCCAGCAGCTTGGTGGGGCCGGACACCGGGGAGCTGTTTTTT.

CDR3 in DNA: TGTGCCAGCAGTCCAGACTGGGGCTACACCTTC. This translates into CASSPDWGYTF. The V call is TRBV6-2 or TRBV6-3, the J call TRBJ1-2; D uncertain. Germline V gene lookup returns CDR1 MNHEY and CDR2 SVGEGT. Trimming left V 5 bases short and J 8 bases short, with 9 bases between. This CDR3 has 11 amino acids.

The chain uses TRBV2 and TRBJ1-2; no firm D call. This CDR3 region has 12 residues. Per the germline V gene, CDR1 is SNHLY and CDR2 is FYNNEI. Trimming cost V 5 bases and J 5 bases, with 9 bases left between them. The CDR3 DNA is TGTGCCAGCAGTCTTACCAGTTATGGCTACACCTTC. It translates to CASSLTSYGYTF.

The V call is TRBV19, the J call TRBJ2-6, with D possibly TRBD1 on 6 matching bases. The CDR3 is 15 residues long. V was shortened by 4 bases and J by 2 bases, with 9 bases between the two germline ends. The germline gives CDR1 LNHDA, CDR2 SQIVND (reference sequence). CDR3 sequence: CASSKGVAGANVLTF. Here the CDR3 DNA reads TGTGCCAGTAGTAAGGGGGTCGCTGGGGCCAACGTCCTGACTTTC.

The J gene is TRBJ2-3, the V gene TRBV9, with TRBD2 identical over 8 bases. In germline, CDR1 is SGDLS, CDR2 YYNGEE. The CDR3 extends over 15 amino acids. V lost 4 bases and J lost 0; bases outside the gene matches: 4. CDR3 DNA: TGTGCCAGCAGCCTCGGGGGGGGAAGCACAGATACGCAGTATTTT. It codes for CASSLGGGSTDTQYF.

V gene TRBV6-8 combines with J gene TRBJ2-7; possibly TRBD1 for D (6 bases). The CDR3 totals 15 residues. Germline CDR1 and CDR2: MNHGY and SAAAGT. V was clipped by 2 bases and J by 3 bases, with 14 bases between them. The CDR3 nucleotides read TGTGCCAGCAGTTACAGGACGGGCAGGGGCTACGAGCAGTACTTC. This codes for CASSYRTGRGYEQYF.

The genes are TRBV29-1 and TRBJ2-5; D unclear. Trimming stripped 8 bases from V and 2 bases from J, with 12 bases between. CDR3 length: 12 residues. The germline V gene encodes CDR1 SQVTM and CDR2 ANQGSEA. Here the CDR3 DNA reads TGCAGCTTCCATCCCCAGCAAGAGACCCAGTACTTC. This translates into CSFHPQQETQYF.

The gene calls are TRBV6-5 and TRBJ1-6; 7 bases align to TRBD1. The CDR3 is 16 amino acids. Looked up from germline, CDR1 is MNHEY and CDR2 is SVGAGI. V was clipped by 2 bases and J by 8 bases; unmatched bases: 9. The CDR3 sequence: CASSYGPGQIDSPLHF. Written as DNA, the CDR3 is TGTGCCAGCAGTTACGGTCCGGGACAGATAGATTCACCCCTCCACTTT.

V and J are TRBV19 and TRBJ2-3; 10 bases line up with TRBD2. The CDR3 has 14 residues. The V gene's germline CDR1 is LNHDA and CDR2 SQIVND (reference sequence). V lost 6 bases and J lost 5; bases outside the gene matches: 5. DNA of the CDR3: TGTGCCAGTAGCTCGGGACTAGCGTTAGATACGCAGTATTTT. Translated: CASSSGLALDTQYF.

To note about this clone: At one boundary the junction diverges from the germline segment, which might be a read error. The chain employs TRBV18 and TRBJ1-6; 8 bases agree with TRBD1. Germline V gives CDR1 KGHSH, CDR2 LQKENI. The CDR3 length is 13 residues. CDR3 sequence: CASSPTEGRGLLF. The CDR3 DNA is TGTGCCAGCTCACCTACGGAGGGCAGGGGGCTCCTCTTT.

The chain has TRBV7-2 and TRBJ1-2, with a weak D call TRBD1 (5 bases). This CDR3 has 14 residues. Germline V gene sequence: CDR1 SGHTA, CDR2 FQGNSA. V was pared by 4 bases and J by 7 bases, with 16 bases between. CDR3 sequence: CASSSPGLKIGYTF. CDR3 nucleotide sequence: TGTGCCAGCAGCTCTCCGGGACTAAAGATTGGCTACACCTTC.

The rearrangement links TRBV6-5 to TRBJ1-1, with D possibly being TRBD1 (6 bases). CDR3 length equals 14 residues. Trimming took off 6 bases at V and 0 bases at J, with 11 bases between the two ends. CDR1 is MNHEY and CDR2 is SVGAGI in the germline V gene. CDR3 coding DNA: TGTGCCAGCAGCTACAGGGAGGTGAACACTGAAGCTTTCTTT. Its translation is CASSYREVNTEAFF.

The chain employs TRBV7-9 and TRBJ1-2; maybe TRBD1 (5 bases). Germline CDR1 SEHNR, CDR2 FQNEAQ (reference sequence). V lost 8 bases and J 2 bases, leaving 15 bases between the germline ends. CDR3 size: 14 residues. This CDR3 reads CASGGDGTNYGYTF. DNA of the CDR3: TGTGCCAGCGGCGGGGATGGGACCAACTATGGCTACACCTTC. Full variable domain (remainder filled in from reference TRBV7-9 and TRBJ1-2): DTGVSQNPRHKITKRGQNVTFRCDPISEHNRLYWYRQTLGQGPEFLTYFQNEAQLEKSRLLSDRFSAERPKGSFSTLEIQRTEQGDSAMYLCASGGDGTNYGYTFGSGTRLTVV.

This rearrangement joins TRBV7-8 to TRBJ2-3, with 10 bases fitting TRBD2. V trimming: 5 bases; J trimming: 5 bases; junction bases outside the gene matches: 10. The germline CDR1 and CDR2 sequences are SGHVS and FQNEAQ. The CDR3 contains 16 residues. The CDR3 bases are TGTGCCAGCAGCCCTCAAGCGGGGGGGCCGGTAGATACGCAGTATTTT. Residues: CASSPQAGGPVDTQYF.

V gene TRBV10-3 combines with J gene TRBJ2-5; maybe TRBD2 (6 bases). CDR3 length: 14 amino acids. Germline V lookup: CDR1 ENHRY, CDR2 SYGVKD. The V and J ends lost 3 bases and 4 bases respectively, with 12 bases between them. The CDR3 region is CAISDSQGGETQYF. CDR3 nucleotide sequence: TGTGCCATCAGTGATAGCCAGGGAGGAGAGACCCAGTACTTC.

CDR3 bases: TGTGCCAGTATGGGGACAGGGGCGTGGGGCTACACCTTC. Encoded protein: CASMGTGAWGYTF. V is TRBV19 and J is TRBJ1-2; 10 bases line up with TRBD1. There are 13 residues in the CDR3. Germline V gene lookup returns CDR1 LNHDA and CDR2 SQIVND (reference sequence). Unmatched junction bases numbered 7, after V lost 7 bases and J lost 8 bases.

This rearrangement joins TRBV7-9 to TRBJ2-2; D is unresolved. Germline CDR1 reads SEHNR; CDR2 reads FQNEAQ (reference sequence). The CDR3 has 13 residues. The V and J ends lost 1 base and 9 bases respectively, with 9 bases between them. The CDR3 bases are TGTGCCAGCAGCTTAGGCGTTAGCCGGGAGCTGTTTTTT. It is translated as CASSLGVSRELFF.

This clone has only a few counts. V usage is TRBV5-1 and J usage is TRBJ1-2; TRBD1 agrees at 8 bases. CDR1 is SGHRS and CDR2 is YFSETQ in the germline V gene. The CDR3 covers 13 residues. The J segment lost 6 bases and the V segment lost 3 bases, leaving 4 bases of the junction unmatched. DNA of the CDR3: TGCGCCAGCAGCTGGGGACAGGTTGATGGCTACACCTTC. This gives the protein CASSWGQVDGYTF. The full variable domain, in which reference TRBV5-1 and TRBJ1-2 provide the parts outside the CDR3, is KAGVTQTPRYLIKTRGQQVTLSCSPISGHRSVSWYQQTPGQGLQFLFEYFSETQRNKGNFPGRFSGRQFSNSRSEMNVSTLELGDSALYLCASSWGQVDGYTFGSGTRLTVV.

The chain has TRBV23-1 and TRBJ1-2; 10 positions match TRBD1. TRBV23-1 counts as an open reading frame of uncertain function. This CDR3 has 16 residues. Trimming took 0 bases from V and 3 from J; bases not matched to a gene: 4. CDR3 sequence (DNA): TGCGCCAGCAGTCAATCCTCGACAGGGGGCGACTATGGCTACACCTTC. This sequence encodes CASSQSSTGGDYGYTF.

The V call is TRBV11-2, the J call TRBJ1-1; D is perhaps TRBD1 (5 bases). The germline gives CDR1 SGHAT, CDR2 FQNNGV. The CDR3 is 15 amino acids. V lost 5 bases, J lost 1 base, and 14 bases lay in between. CDR3 residues: CASSLNGHPNTEAFF. DNA of the CDR3: TGTGCCAGCAGCCTAAACGGACATCCGAACACTGAAGCTTTCTTT.

The chain couples TRBV19 to TRBJ2-7; 10 bases map to TRBD1. Germline CDR1 reads LNHDA; CDR2 reads SQIVND (reference sequence). This CDR3 contains 15 residues. Trimming took 6 bases from V and 3 from J; bases not matched to a gene: 8. The CDR3 reads CASSLTGQGSYEQYF. The CDR3 DNA reads as TGTGCCAGTAGCCTGACGGGACAGGGGAGCTACGAGCAGTACTTC.

In DNA, the CDR3 is TGTGCCAGCAGTGCCGGTAGTGGGCAGTACTTC. Encoded protein: CASSAGSGQYF. This sequence joins TRBV6-2 or TRBV6-3 and TRBJ2-7; D not resolved. CDR1 MNHEY and CDR2 SVGEGT come from the germline V gene. This CDR3 has 11 amino acids. The germline V and J ends were trimmed by 5 bases and 9 bases, with 11 bases remaining between them.

This clone has just a few counts. This chain joins TRBV9 and TRBJ1-1; D call uncertain. The V end was cut by 0 bases, the J end by 0 bases, with 9 bases between. The CDR3 is 15 amino acids. Germline CDR1 is SGDLS and CDR2 is YYNGEE. The CDR3 sequence: CASSVADWMNTEAFF. CDR3 coding DNA: TGTGCCAGCAGCGTAGCGGACTGGATGAACACTGAAGCTTTCTTT. The whole variable domain, remainder taken from reference TRBV9 and TRBJ1-1, is DSGVTQTPKHLITATGQRVTLRCSPRSGDLSVYWYQQSLDQGLQFLIQYYNGEERAKGNILERFSAQQFPDLHSELNLSSLELGDSALYFCASSVADWMNTEAFFGQGTRLTVV.

A few counts support this clone. CDR3 DNA sequence: TGTGCCAGCAGGCAAAGGAGGGATCCGGAGGCGGTTTCTAACTATGGCTACACCTTC. Translating gives CASRQRRDPEAVSNYGYTF. The chain combines TRBV2 with TRBJ1-2; D gene unclear. Per the germline V gene, CDR1 is SNHLY and CDR2 is FYNNEI. Trimming cost V 6 bases and J 0 bases, with 26 bases left between them. The CDR3 sequence is 19 residues long.